The TCR beta chain described here comes from a study of T cell changes during pregnancy in multiple sclerosis. Germline V CDR1 and CDR2: SNHLY, FYNNEI. The CDR3 extends over 11 amino acids. Trimming shortened V by 4 bases and J by 8 bases, and 6 bases separated the two germline ends. TCRdb's copy holds only in-frame clones and misses some; the assay was immunoSEQ multiplex PCR. This sample has 55,000 to 80,000 clones, with about 94% found just once. This TCR derives from a female donor with multiple sclerosis, enrolled in a pregnancy study. The material was peripheral blood, obtained in the third trimester of pregnancy. The rearrangement joins TRBV2 to TRBJ2-1; D not certain. The DNA for the CDR3 is TGTGCCAGCAGTGGTCCAGATGAGCAGTTCTTC. Its protein is CASSGPDEQFF.